Listed here are 2 T cell receptor beta chains from one sample, sequenced in a study of T-cell memory formation after mild COVID-19. TCRdb used MiXCR to reprocess the 5' RACE reads, holding one entry per CDR3 protein. The sample lists roughly 560,000 distinct CDR3 sequences; around 21% were seen once. The source material was PBMCs or a T cell subset sorted from them (not recorded which). The receptors come from an adult woman who had mild COVID-19 (a few samples of this study predate the infection). Cell type and time point are not known.

This chain uses TRBV7-7 with TRBJ2-2, with a possible D match to TRBD1 (6 bases). Trimming took off 5 bases at V and 13 bases at J, with 17 bases between the two ends. The CDR3 is 13 residues long. Germline V lookup: CDR1 SSHAT, CDR2 FNYEAQ (reference sequence). The CDR3 coding sequence is TGTGCCAGCAGCGCAGGGGATCAGAGTGGGCTGTTTTTT. Its protein is CASSAGDQSGLFF.

This clonotype was observed a handful of times. The rearrangement links TRBV25-1 to TRBJ1-2; D unresolved. Germline lookup yields CDR1 MGHDK and CDR2 SYGVNS. Trimming cost V 3 bases and J 1 base, with 12 bases left between them. This CDR3 has 15 amino acids. CDR3 DNA sequence: TGTGCCAGCAGTGATGGTTTGGGAGTTAACTATGGCTACACCTTC. Its translation: CASSDGLGVNYGYTF.